The 22 T cell receptor beta chains below all came from one sample that was sequenced in a study of blood T cells in healthy people across ages (dated by TCRdb to 2014 to 2015). The library was produced with 5' RACE. This sample was sequenced with an Illumina HiSeq 2500. A second PCR of about 7 to 12 cycles was performed with a sample-barcoded 5' primer and a J-beta primer mix. TCRdb reprocessed the public reads (quality trimming at Q25 with fastp, clone calling with MiXCR) and kept in-frame beta chains. For every CDR3 protein sequence, its rows merge into one entry that carries the most common genes and DNA. This sample is represented by 1,500,000 or so distinct CDR3 sequences; 35% to 45% of them were singletons. About 4% of the sample lies in the top ten. The sequenced material came from blood. Receptors were obtained from a woman younger than 30 in good health.

A few counts support this clonotype. The rearrangement uses TRBV6-5 and TRBJ2-5; weak D call: TRBD2 (5 bases). CDR1 MNHEY and CDR2 SVGAGI come from the germline V gene. The CDR3 runs to 13 residues. The V end lost 3 bases, the J end lost 11 bases, and 16 bases lay between the germline ends. In DNA, the CDR3 is TGTGCCAGCAGTTATTCCCTCGGGAATGAGCAGTACTTC. This codes for CASSYSLGNEQYF.

This chain joins TRBV10-3 and TRBJ1-5, with TRBD1 identical over 8 bases. Germline V gives CDR1 ENHRY, CDR2 SYGVKD. V was pared by 11 bases and J by 2 bases, with 8 bases of the junction left unmatched. CDR3 length equals 14 residues. CDR3 sequence (DNA): TGTGCCTCGGAGACAGGGGTTGGCAATCAGCCCCAGCATTTT. It translates to CASETGVGNQPQHF.

This sequence joins TRBV6-5 and TRBJ2-1; D gene unclear. V was trimmed by 2 bases and J by 10 bases, leaving 15 bases between them. CDR3 length: 14 amino acids. Per the germline V gene, CDR1 is MNHEY and CDR2 is SVGAGI. The CDR3 region is CASSYAGPTYEQFF. CDR3 nucleotide sequence: TGTGCCAGCAGTTACGCCGGGCCGACCTACGAGCAGTTCTTC.

The chain uses TRBV27 and TRBJ2-5; TRBD1 matches 7 bases. Matching the DNA end better, TRBJ2-7 makes the J call doubtful. Per the germline V gene, CDR1 is MNHEY and CDR2 is SMNVEV (reference sequence). The CDR3 runs to 12 residues. This chain's CDR3 is CASSFGQAEQYF. The CDR3 coding sequence is TGTGCCAGCAGTTTCGGACAGGCCGAGCAGTACTTC.

The rearrangement links TRBV6-1 to TRBJ2-5; D is perhaps TRBD1 (6 bases). Trimming took 9 bases from V and 2 from J, leaving 16 bases between them. CDR1 MNHNS and CDR2 SASEGT come from the germline V gene. The CDR3 runs 14 residues. CDR3 protein: CARDPGTTQETQYF. The CDR3 bases are TGTGCCAGAGACCCCGGGACAACTCAAGAGACCCAGTACTTC.

The chain carries TRBV27 and TRBJ2-1, with TRBD2 matching over 11 bases. This CDR3 comprises 15 residues. Germline V lookup: CDR1 MNHEY, CDR2 SMNVEV (reference sequence). The trim removed 2 bases at V and 12 bases at J, leaving 9 bases unmatched. The CDR3 bases are TGTGCCAGCAGTTTACTAGCGGGAGGACCACGTGGGCAGTTCTTC. It translates to CASSLLAGGPRGQFF.

The chain carries TRBV14 and TRBJ2-1; D is unclear. The end of the DNA aligns better with TRBJ2-7, so the J call may be wrong. The CDR3 has 15 amino acids. Germline V gene data show CDR1 as SGHDN and CDR2 as FVKESK. CDR3 sequence (DNA): TGTGCCAGCAGCCACGGCAGGAACTCCTACAATGAGCAGTACTTC. It yields the protein CASSHGRNSYNEQYF.

The table lists this clonotype with a count of one. Sequence at one end of the junction differs from germline and may be a read error. V gene TRBV7-2 combines with J gene TRBJ2-1, with D possibly being TRBD1 or TRBD2 (5 bases each). CDR1 is SGHTA, CDR2 FQGNSA, per germline. CDR3 size: 17 residues. CDR3: CASSLRPRVGENNERFF. CDR3 nucleotide sequence: TGTGCTAGCAGCTTACGCCCCCGAGTGGGGGAGAACAATGAGCGGTTCTTC.

The chain carries TRBV12-3 or TRBV12-4 and TRBJ2-1; TRBD2 matches at 7 bases. The CDR3 has 15 amino acids. J was trimmed by 4 bases and V by 7 bases; bases with no gene match: 10. This CDR3 reads CASNFFGGGYNEQFF. Here the CDR3 DNA reads TGTGCCAGCAACTTCTTTGGGGGGGGTTACAATGAGCAGTTCTTC.

The chain has TRBV11-2 and TRBJ1-2; 7 nucleotides align to TRBD1. The CDR3 contains 15 residues. V shed 2 bases and J 8 bases; nucleotides not matched to a gene: 11. CDR1 is SGHAT and CDR2 is FQNNGV in the germline V gene. CDR3: CASSLLPRQGWGYTF. CDR3 DNA sequence: TGTGCCAGCAGCTTACTTCCGAGACAGGGTTGGGGCTACACCTTC.

The chain links TRBV15 to TRBJ2-2; D not resolved. Germline V lookup: CDR1 LNHNV, CDR2 YYDKDF (reference sequence). The length of the CDR3 is 15 residues. V was pared by 1 base and J by 5 bases, with 11 bases between. The CDR3 here is CATSRVRELTGELFF. In DNA form, the CDR3 reads TGTGCCACCAGCAGAGTCAGAGAATTAACCGGGGAGCTGTTTTTT.

The chain uses TRBV29-1 and TRBJ2-5, with 8 nucleotides matching TRBD1. Germline V gene data show CDR1 as SQVTM and CDR2 as ANQGSEA. With V trimmed by 5 bases and J by 4 bases, 3 bases remained unmatched. The CDR3 length is 12 residues. The CDR3 sequence is CSVSRGRETQYF. In nucleotides, the CDR3 is TGCAGCGTTTCCAGGGGGCGAGAGACCCAGTACTTC.

The rearrangement uses TRBV6-6 and TRBJ2-7; D assignment may be TRBD1 or TRBD2 (5 bases each). Between the trimmed V and J ends, which lost 2 bases and 2 bases, there was a span of 10 bases. Germline loops: CDR1 MNHNY, CDR2 SVGAGI (reference sequence). This CDR3 is built from 14 residues. The CDR3 is CASSYRDETYEQYF. The CDR3 DNA reads TGTGCCAGCAGTTACAGGGACGAAACCTACGAGCAGTACTTC.

The chain is built from TRBV9 and TRBJ2-7, with 11 bases fitting TRBD2. CDR1 and CDR2 (germline): SGDLS, YYNGEE. The V and J ends lost 1 base and 7 bases, in that order; junction bases with no gene match: 10. The CDR3 covers 16 residues. The CDR3 nucleotides read TGTGCCAGCAGCGTACCACTAGCGGGGGACTACAATGAGCAGTACTTC. Its translation is CASSVPLAGDYNEQYF.

The V gene is TRBV4-1, the J gene TRBJ2-7; D is ambiguous. The J call is uncertain, as TRBJ2-5 better fits the DNA end. CDR3 size: 15 residues. CDR1 and CDR2 (germline): MGHRA, YSYEKL. The CDR3 reads CASSQDRAYRETQYF. The CDR3 DNA sequence: TGCGCCAGCAGCCAAGATCGGGCCTATCGAGAGACCCAGTACTTC.

The V gene is TRBV7-2, the J gene TRBJ1-1; unclear D gene. Between the trimmed V and J ends, which lost 5 bases and 1 base, there was a span of 14 bases. This CDR3 has 15 amino acids. Per the germline V gene, CDR1 is SGHTA and CDR2 is FQGNSA. CDR3 coding DNA: TGTGCCAGCAGCCCGCAAGTACAGACGAACACTGAAGCTTTCTTT. Protein: CASSPQVQTNTEAFF.

This clonotype was detected only a few times. The chain combines TRBV12-3 or TRBV12-4 with TRBJ2-1, with 13 positions matching TRBD2. J lost 1 base, V lost 5 bases, and 2 bases had no gene match. CDR3 length: 16 residues. The CDR3 protein is CASSGTSGASYNEQFF. Written as DNA, the CDR3 is TGTGCCAGCAGTGGGACTAGCGGGGCTTCCTACAATGAGCAGTTCTTC.

Only a few counts were recorded for this clonotype. V gene TRBV20-1 combines with J gene TRBJ1-5; 7 bases map to TRBD1. V lost 3 bases and J lost 7; bases outside the gene matches: 27. Germline V gene data show CDR1 as DFQATT and CDR2 as SNEGSKA (reference sequence). The CDR3 is 20 amino acids. CDR3 DNA: TGCAGTGCTAGTGGGGAGCTTGGGAGGGGGCTAACTACCTCCCCCCAGCCCCAGCATTTT. It codes for CSASGELGRGLTTSPQPQHF.

This sequence joins TRBV12-3 or TRBV12-4 and TRBJ1-1, with D maybe TRBD1 (6 bases). V was pared by 5 bases and J by 4 bases, with 14 bases between. The CDR3 length is 14 residues. The CDR3 coding sequence is TGTGCCAGCAGTACGACAGGTCTGAGCACTGAAGCTTTCTTT. It yields the protein CASSTTGLSTEAFF.

This chain joins TRBV20-1 and TRBJ2-1; possible D gene TRBD1, 6 bases. Trimming cost V 6 bases and J 8 bases, with 14 bases left between them. Per germline, CDR1 DFQATT and CDR2 SNEGSKA (reference sequence). This CDR3 has 12 amino acids. This CDR3 is CSAGGPKDEQFF. The CDR3 bases are TGCAGTGCAGGGGGACCAAAAGATGAGCAGTTCTTC.

This chain connects TRBV9 to TRBJ1-1; D gene ambiguous. CDR3 size: 15 residues. V was clipped by 3 bases and J by 9 bases, with 21 bases between them. CDR1 is SGDLS, CDR2 YYNGEE, per germline. In DNA form, the CDR3 reads TGTGCCAGCAGCGGTTTAGGTCACAGCGGTTCTAAAGCTTTCTTT. Translation gives CASSGLGHSGSKAFF.

The rearrangement uses TRBV20-1 and TRBJ2-4; 9 bases match TRBD2. The DNA matches TRBJ2-5 better at its end, which makes the J call doubtful. The CDR3 has 17 amino acids. Germline V gives CDR1 DFQATT, CDR2 SNEGSKA (reference sequence). The CDR3 nucleotides are TGCAGTGCCCGACCGGGACTAGCTTGGCTTCATCAAGAGACCCAGTACTTC. It translates to CSARPGLAWLHQETQYF.